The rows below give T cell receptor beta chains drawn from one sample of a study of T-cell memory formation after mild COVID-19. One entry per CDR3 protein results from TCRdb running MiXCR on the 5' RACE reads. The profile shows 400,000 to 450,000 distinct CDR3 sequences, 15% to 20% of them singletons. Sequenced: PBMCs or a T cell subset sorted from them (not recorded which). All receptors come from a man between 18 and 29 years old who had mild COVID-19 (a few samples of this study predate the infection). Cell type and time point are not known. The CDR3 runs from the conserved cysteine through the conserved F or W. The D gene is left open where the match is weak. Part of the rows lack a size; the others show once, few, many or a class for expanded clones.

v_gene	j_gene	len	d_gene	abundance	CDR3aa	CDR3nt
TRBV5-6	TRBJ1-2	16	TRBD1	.	CASSLGAGGGNYGYTF	TGTGCCAGCAGCTTGGGCGCAGGGGGCGGTAACTATGGCTACACCTTC
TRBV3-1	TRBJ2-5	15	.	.	CASSQDRVGGETQYF	TGTGCCAGCAGCCAAGACAGGGTGGGCGGGGAGACCCAGTACTTC
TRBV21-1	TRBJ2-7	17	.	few	CASSTGGLRRGSYEQYF	TGTGCCAGCAGCACTGGGGGATTGCGACGGGGTTCCTACGAGCAGTACTTC
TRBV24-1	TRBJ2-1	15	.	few	CATSDCAGGTCEQFF	TGTGCCACCAGTGATTGCGCAGGCGGAACGTGTGAGCAGTTCTTC
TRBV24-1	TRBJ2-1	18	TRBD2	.	CATSVQGTSGGSYNEQFF	TGTGCCACCAGTGTCCAAGGGACTAGCGGAGGCTCCTACAATGAGCAGTTCTTC
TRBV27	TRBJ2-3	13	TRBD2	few	CASRGLVSVTQYF	TGTGCCAGCAGGGGACTAGTTTCGGTTACGCAGTATTTT
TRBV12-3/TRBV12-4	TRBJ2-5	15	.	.	CASSSSVGRAKTKYF	TGTGCCAGCAGTTCGAGCGTGGGCAGGGCGAAGACCAAGTACTTC
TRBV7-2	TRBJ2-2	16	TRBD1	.	CASSPIDRVNTGELFF	TGTGCCAGCAGCCCTATAGACAGGGTTAACACCGGGGAGCTGTTTTTT
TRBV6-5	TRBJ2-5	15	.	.	CASSYSRSRSETQYF	TGTGCCAGCAGTTACAGTCGGAGTCGGTCAGAGACCCAGTACTTC
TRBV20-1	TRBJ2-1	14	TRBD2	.	CSARRGTSIDEQFF	TGCAGTGCTAGACGAGGGACTAGTATAGATGAGCAGTTCTTC
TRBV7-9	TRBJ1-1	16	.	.	CASSFSASYSNTEAFF	TGTGCCAGCAGCTTTAGCGCAAGTTATTCGAACACTGAAGCTTTCTTT
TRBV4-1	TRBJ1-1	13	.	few	CASSQAAGAEAFF	TGCGCCAGCAGCCAGGCGGCGGGGGCTGAAGCTTTCTTT
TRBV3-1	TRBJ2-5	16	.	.	CASSLTGEVRGETQYF	TGTGCCAGCAGCCTAACCGGGGAGGTAAGAGGAGAGACCCAGTACTTC
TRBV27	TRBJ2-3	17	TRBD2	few	CASSPIRGLAGGFGQYF	TGTGCCAGCAGTCCCATTCGGGGACTAGCGGGGGGGTTCGGGCAGTATTTT
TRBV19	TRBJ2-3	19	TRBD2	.	CASSIGSGGGLVPIGTQYF	TGTGCCAGTAGTATAGGTAGCGGGGGGGGATTGGTCCCAATCGGTACGCAGTATTTT